Listed below are T cell receptor beta chains from one sample, sequenced in a study of T cells in Graves' hyperthyroidism and ophthalmopathy. In TCRdb, the multiplex PCR reads were re-called with MiXCR into one record per CDR3 protein. The sample lists some 400,000 distinct CDR3 sequences, approximately 19% occurring once. The source material was blood. Receptors originate from a woman between 18 and 30 years old with Graves' hyperthyroidism. CDR3s include the opening cysteine and the closing phenylalanine or tryptophan. Fields, in order: clone size, V gene, J gene, D gene, CDR3 protein, CDR3 DNA. A D gene is named only where the DNA matches it firmly. Only some rows state a clone size, as once, few, many or a class for expanded clones.

many	TRBV19	TRBJ2-7	.	CASTFRAGVSYEQYF	TGTGCCAGTACCTTCAGGGCAGGGGTGTCCTACGAGCAGTACTTC
.	TRBV3-1	TRBJ1-5	.	CASSQDYGTNQPQHF	TGTGCCAGCAGCCAAGATTACGGAACCAATCAGCCCCAGCATTTT
.	TRBV9	TRBJ2-7	.	CASSVSGGGEQYF	TGTGCCAGCAGCGTTTCCGGGGGAGGCGAGCAGTACTTC
many	TRBV5-5	TRBJ1-5	.	CASSLGRQGNQPQHF	TGTGCCAGCAGCTTGGGCCGGCAGGGCAATCAGCCCCAGCATTTT
many	TRBV7-2	TRBJ2-7	.	CASSFRLASYEQYF	TGTGCCAGCAGCTTCCGGCTAGCCTCCTACGAGCAGTACTTC
many	TRBV29-1	TRBJ2-7	TRBD1	CSVARETGVEQYF	TGCAGCGTTGCCCGGGAGACAGGGGTGGAGCAGTACTTC
.	TRBV6-1	TRBJ1-5	.	CASSPMAALSNQPQHF	TGTGCCAGCAGCCCAATGGCAGCTCTAAGCAATCAGCCCCAGCATTTT
many	TRBV20-1	TRBJ2-5	.	CSAWDNQETQYF	TGCAGTGCTTGGGACAACCAAGAGACCCAGTACTTC
.	TRBV6-2/TRBV6-3	TRBJ1-2	.	CASSSRSYGYTF	TGTGCCAGCAGTTCTCGGAGCTATGGCTACACCTTC
.	TRBV11-1	TRBJ1-1	.	CASSVMVQGNTEAFF	TGTGCCAGCAGCGTAATGGTCCAGGGGAACACTGAAGCTTTCTTT
many	TRBV6-4	TRBJ1-2	TRBD1	CASSDDRVIGYTF	TGTGCCAGCAGTGACGACAGGGTCATTGGCTACACCTTC
many	TRBV28	TRBJ2-5	TRBD1	CAGSDRGVAGETQYF	TGTGCCGGCTCGGACAGGGGAGTTGCGGGAGAGACCCAGTACTTC
.	TRBV6-5	TRBJ2-5	TRBD2	CASSSLTSGGQETQYF	TGTGCCAGCAGTTCCCTGACTAGCGGGGGGCAAGAGACCCAGTACTTC
few	TRBV20-1	TRBJ2-5	TRBD2	CSGSGKETQYF	TGCAGTGGTAGCGGGAAAGAGACCCAGTACTTC